One T cell receptor beta chain is described in this entry. Its antigen is undetermined. There are 14 residues in the CDR3. Trimming stripped 0 bases from V and 10 bases from J, with 15 bases between. Germline CDR1 and CDR2: LGHDT and YNNKEL (reference sequence). The data were produced by immunoSEQ multiplex PCR, yet TCRdb's version contains in-frame clones alone and is incomplete. The table shows fewer than 150,000 clones, with approximately 85% occurring only once. These data are taken from a study of T cell responses to AZD1222 COVID-19 vaccine. Study observations and caveats: Donors were chiefly white British, with a greater number of females, and clonal diversity was perhaps underestimated. Seropositivity was recorded at baseline in only a handful of AZD1222 recipients.

This receptor was obtained from an adult in good health. The sequencing here drew on peripheral blood, taken on day 0 of AZD1222 vaccination. The V gene is TRBV3-1 (or the pseudogene TRBV3-2), the J gene TRBJ1-1, with D perhaps TRBD1 (5 bases). CDR3 coding DNA: TGTGCCAGCAGCCAAGATACGACAGCCTGGGGAGCTTTCTTT. Amino acid sequence: CASSQDTTAWGAFF.